Listed below are T cell receptor beta chains from one sample, sequenced in a study of OX40 agonist ivuxolimab in advanced cancers. Measured with immunoSEQ multiplex PCR; TCRdb has only the in-frame clones, and not every one. The sample shows approximately 56,000 clones, 70% to 90% of them seen only once. Sequencing used CD4+ or CD8+ T cells sorted from blood, obtained in a trial of the OX40 agonist ivuxolimab. Source of these receptors: an adult with an advanced solid tumor such as melanoma, head and neck, liver or kidney cancer. The CDR3 runs from the conserved cysteine through the conserved F or W. The D gene is left open where the match is weak. Clone size, where shown, is once, few, many, or a class for clones that have expanded.

-	TRBV5-3	-	TRBJ1-2	TGTGCCAGAAGCTTGTCGGGGGATGACTATGGCTACACCTTC	CARSLSGDDYGYTF
few	TRBV14	-	TRBJ2-7	TGTGCCAGCAGCCGGGGCCTGTTGGGGGCCGAGCAGTACTTC	CASSRGLLGAEQYF
-	TRBV2	TRBD1	TRBJ2-1	TGTGCCAGCAGTCCGGGACAGTACAATGAGCAGTTCTTC	CASSPGQYNEQFF
-	TRBV28	-	TRBJ1-1	TGTGCCAGCAGGCCCTCCCGCGCGTTTCCGGAAGCTTTCTTT	CASRPSRAFPEAFF
few	TRBV11-2	TRBD1	TRBJ1-6	TGTGCCAGCAGCCGCCCGCAGGGGGCTCAGAATTCACCCCTCCACTTT	CASSRPQGAQNSPLHF
-	TRBV21-1	-	TRBJ1-2	TGTGCCAGCAGCAAAGCGCTAGGACCCCGGTATGGCTACACCTTC	CASSKALGPRYGYTF
once	TRBV5-1	-	TRBJ2-5	TGCGCCAGCAGCCCGGGGGACTCCTATCAAGAGACCCAGTACTTC	CASSPGDSYQETQYF
few	TRBV7-3	-	TRBJ1-6	TGTGCCAGCAGCTTAGGTACGGGGAATAATTCACCCCTCCACTTT	CASSLGTGNNSPLHF
few	TRBV2	-	TRBJ1-2	TGTGCCAGCAGTCCACGACGGATCCTACTCCCCCGAGGGGATGGCTACACCTTC	CASSPRRILLPRGDGYTF
-	TRBV7-2	TRBD1	TRBJ2-7	TGTGCCAGCAGCACATACCTGGGACAGGGGTACGAGCAGTACTTC	CASSTYLGQGYEQYF
-	TRBV6-6	TRBD1	TRBJ1-5	TGTGCCAGCAGCAGCTGGGGACAGAATCAGCCCCAGCATTTT	CASSSWGQNQPQHF
-	TRBV5-1	TRBD1	TRBJ2-1	TGCGCCAGCAGCTTGATACCCGGGACAGGGATGGGCAATGAGCAGTTCTTC	CASSLIPGTGMGNEQFF
-	TRBV5-1	TRBD1	TRBJ1-2	TGCGCCAGCAGCTCGACAGGGACCCTTGACTATGGCTACACCTTC	CASSSTGTLDYGYTF
-	TRBV2	TRBD2	TRBJ2-1	TGTGCCAGCAGTAGACGGACTAGCGGGGTCTACAATGAGCAGTTCTTC	CASSRRTSGVYNEQFF
-	TRBV7-9	-	TRBJ2-2	TGTGCCAGCAGCTTAGCTACAGGGTACACCGGGGAGCTGTTTTTT	CASSLATGYTGELFF
-	TRBV10-1	-	TRBJ1-1	TGCGCCAGCATGCCGAGCGGGGGCACTGAAGCTTTCTTT	CASMPSGGTEAFF
once	TRBV5-4	-	TRBJ2-3	TGTGCCAGCAGCCAAGAAATTACCCGGGGGAGCCATTTT	CASSQEITRGSHF
-	TRBV28	-	TRBJ1-2	TGTGCCAGCAGTTTGGGGGGGCCCTATGGCTACACCTTC	CASSLGGPYGYTF
-	TRBV10-2	-	TRBJ1-5	TGCGCCAACCCTATTATGCCTCAGCCCCAGCATTTT	CANPIMPQPQHF
-	TRBV5-1	-	TRBJ2-3	TGCGCCAGCAGCTTACAGGGCTGGGGGACAGATACGCAGTATTTT	CASSLQGWGTDTQYF
-	TRBV28	-	TRBJ2-2	TGTGCCAGCAGTCCTCTCTGGGCCGGGGAGCTGTTTTTT	CASSPLWAGELFF
-	TRBV29-1	TRBD1	TRBJ1-1	TGCAGCGTGGGACAGGGGAACACTGAAGCTTTCTTT	CSVGQGNTEAFF
-	TRBV7-3	-	TRBJ2-7	TGTGCCAGCAGCTTAAAGGCCCGTAGGCTCTCCTACGAGCAGTACTTC	CASSLKARRLSYEQYF
once	TRBV19	TRBD1	TRBJ1-1	TGTGCCAGTAGTACCTTCGGACAGGGGGCGTCTGAAGCTTTCTTT	CASSTFGQGASEAFF
few	TRBV30	TRBD1	TRBJ1-1	TGTGCCGGGGGAGACAGGGCGTGGAGCACTGAAGCTTTCTTT	CAGGDRAWSTEAFF
-	TRBV5-4	TRBD2	TRBJ2-3	TGTGCCAGCACCCCACTAGCGGGGGGGCCAGAAGATACGCAGTATTTT	CASTPLAGGPEDTQYF
once	TRBV5-1	-	TRBJ2-7	TGCGCCAGCAGCTGGGACTTGCCCAGCCACGAGCAGTACTTC	CASSWDLPSHEQYF
few	TRBV7-2	TRBD1	TRBJ1-2	TGTGCCAGCAGCTTATATGGGACAGGGAGGGATGGCTACACCTTC	CASSLYGTGRDGYTF
-	TRBV5-6	-	TRBJ1-1	TGTGCCAGCAGCTTGGGGTGGGGGGCTGAAGCTTTCTTT	CASSLGWGAEAFF
-	TRBV5-8	TRBD1	TRBJ2-5	TGTGCCAGCAGCTTGGTAGGGACAGGGTTTTCAGAGACCCAGTACTTC	CASSLVGTGFSETQYF
-	TRBV9	-	TRBJ2-1	TGTGCCAGCAGCGCGACGACTACCCACTCCTACAATGAGCAGTTCTTC	CASSATTTHSYNEQFF
-	TRBV7-9	-	TRBJ1-5	TGTGCCAGCAGCCCCAGGTTTGGTCAGCCCCAGCATTTT	CASSPRFGQPQHF
-	TRBV7-9	-	TRBJ2-3	TGTGCCAGCAGCTTAGATGCCGGGGGCCTCACAGATACGCAGTATTTT	CASSLDAGGLTDTQYF
few	TRBV9	-	TRBJ1-1	TGTGCCAGCAGCCCAACCACCAGGAACACTGAAGCTTTCTTT	CASSPTTRNTEAFF
-	TRBV7-8	TRBD1	TRBJ2-7	TGTGCCAGCACGATCGGGACAGGGACCTACGAGCAGTACTTC	CASTIGTGTYEQYF
-	TRBV29-1	-	TRBJ1-4	TGCAGCGTTGAGTACCAGTCGGATGAAAAACTGTTTTTT	CSVEYQSDEKLFF
-	TRBV11-2	-	TRBJ2-5	TGTGCCAGCAGTCCCTTTGAGGGCGAGACCCAGTACTTC	CASSPFEGETQYF
-	TRBV11-2	TRBD2	TRBJ2-3	TGTGCCAGCAGCCAAAGGGCCCTAGCGGGGGGCGGGAGCACAGATACGCAGTATTTT	CASSQRALAGGGSTDTQYF
-	TRBV5-1	-	TRBJ2-5	TGCGCCAGCAGTTCCGGGGTGTCCCAAGAGACCCAGTACTTC	CASSSGVSQETQYF
-	TRBV6-6	-	TRBJ1-1	TGTGCCAGCAGTTACACGACAGAAGCCTACACTGAAGCTTTCTTT	CASSYTTEAYTEAFF
few	TRBV19	TRBD1	TRBJ2-7	TGTGCCAGTAGACCGGACAGGGGTGTCGACGAGCAGTACTTC	CASRPDRGVDEQYF
once	TRBV2	TRBD2	TRBJ2-6	TGTGCCAGCAGCCGACTAGCGGGGGGCTCTGGGGCCAACGTCCTGACTTTC	CASSRLAGGSGANVLTF
-	TRBV5-8	TRBD1	TRBJ2-7	TGTGCCAGCCCCGGGACAGGCAATGACGAGCAGTACTTC	CASPGTGNDEQYF
-	TRBV7-6	TRBD2	TRBJ2-3	TGTGCCAGCAGCTTAGGTAGCGGGGGGGCCACAGATACGCAGTATTTT	CASSLGSGGATDTQYF
many	TRBV5-6	-	TRBJ1-5	TGTGCCAGCAGCTTGGCCATCGGCCAGCCCCAGCATTTT	CASSLAIGQPQHF
few	TRBV5-1	-	TRBJ2-1	TGCGCCAGCAGCTTGCCCGGGGACAATGAGCAGTTCTTC	CASSLPGDNEQFF
few	TRBV27	TRBD1	TRBJ2-7	TGTGCCAGCAGAAGGACAGGGGCGGATTTCGAGCAGTACTTC	CASRRTGADFEQYF
few	TRBV5-4	-	TRBJ1-1	TGTGCCAGCAGCTTGGCCGATATGTGGCAGAACACTGAAGCTTTCTTT	CASSLADMWQNTEAFF
-	TRBV6-6	-	TRBJ2-5	TGTGCCAGCAGTGACTCGGACTCCTCTGGGAGAGAGACCCAGTACTTC	CASSDSDSSGRETQYF
few	TRBV2	TRBD1	TRBJ1-6	TGTGCCAGCAGTGCCGGACAGGGGCAGAATTCACCCCTCCACTTT	CASSAGQGQNSPLHF
-	TRBV11-2	-	TRBJ2-7	TGTGCCAGCAGCGCCCCCTTCTACGAGCAGTACTTC	CASSAPFYEQYF
few	TRBV2	-	TRBJ1-1	TGTGCCAGCACCGAGGGCAGGGACACTGAAGCTTTCTTT	CASTEGRDTEAFF
-	TRBV7-2	-	TRBJ1-2	TGTGCCAGCAGCTTAGCCCCCGCCTCTTATGGCTACACCTTC	CASSLAPASYGYTF
-	TRBV29-1	-	TRBJ2-2	TGCAGCGTTGATGAGGGCAACACCGGGGAGCTGTTTTTT	CSVDEGNTGELFF